The present T cell receptor beta chain was sequenced within a study of CD8 T cells in ankylosing spondylitis. TCRdb passed the 5' RACE reads through MiXCR, listing each CDR3 protein once. The data show approximately 190,000 distinct CDR3 sequences, approximately 12% seen once. Regarding the study as a whole: Disease-associated clones were CD8+ and fairly uncommon in peripheral blood.

The CDR3 extends over 13 amino acids. CDR1 and CDR2 from the germline V gene are MNHNY and SVGAGI (reference sequence). Trimming shortened V by 7 bases and J by 1 base, and 7 bases separated the two germline ends. This clonotype was observed a handful of times. What it recognizes is unknown. Material for sequencing was blood, either unsorted or a sorted T cell fraction (not recorded which). The chain employs TRBV6-6 and TRBJ2-2; D remains unclear. This receptor was taken from a female donor with ankylosing spondylitis or in good health (not recorded which). The CDR3 DNA sequence: TGTGCCAGCATCCGGCAGAACACCGGGGAGCTGTTTTTT. Translated: CASIRQNTGELFF.